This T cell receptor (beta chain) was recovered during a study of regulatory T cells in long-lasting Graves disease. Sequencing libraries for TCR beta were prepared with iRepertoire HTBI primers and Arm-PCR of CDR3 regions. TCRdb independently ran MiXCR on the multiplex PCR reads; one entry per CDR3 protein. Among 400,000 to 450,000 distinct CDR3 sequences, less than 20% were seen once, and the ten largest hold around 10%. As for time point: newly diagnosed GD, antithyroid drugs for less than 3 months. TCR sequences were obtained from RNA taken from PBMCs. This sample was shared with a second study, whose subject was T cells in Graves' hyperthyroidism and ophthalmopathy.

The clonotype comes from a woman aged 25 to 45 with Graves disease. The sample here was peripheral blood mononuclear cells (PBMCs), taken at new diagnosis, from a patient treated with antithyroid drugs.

The CDR3 bases are TGCGCCAGCAGCTTGGTGCCCCGGCCCACAGGCGAGCAGTACTTC. Translated, it gives CASSLVPRPTGEQYF. V gene TRBV5-1 combines with J gene TRBJ2-7, with a tentative D call TRBD1 (5 bases). The germline V gene encodes CDR1 SGHRS and CDR2 YFSETQ. CDR3 size: 15 residues. Trimming cost V 0 bases and J 6 bases, with 16 bases left between them.